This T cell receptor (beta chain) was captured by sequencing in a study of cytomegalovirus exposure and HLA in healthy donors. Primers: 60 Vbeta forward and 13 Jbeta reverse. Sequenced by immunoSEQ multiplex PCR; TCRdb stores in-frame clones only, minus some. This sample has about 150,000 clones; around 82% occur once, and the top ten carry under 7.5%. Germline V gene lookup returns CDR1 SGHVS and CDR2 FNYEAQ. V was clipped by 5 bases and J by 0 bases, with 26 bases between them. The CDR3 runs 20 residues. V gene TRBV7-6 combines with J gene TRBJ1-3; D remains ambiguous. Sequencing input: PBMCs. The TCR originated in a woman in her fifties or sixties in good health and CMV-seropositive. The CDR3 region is CASSTVGREDRIYSGNTIYF. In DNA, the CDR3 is TGTGCCAGCAGCACAGTCGGTCGGGAGGACCGAATTTACTCTGGAAACACCATATATTTT.